These T cell receptor beta chains were read from a single sample in a study of post-analysis software for immune sequencing data. TCRdb called the PCR reads again in MiXCR, with one record for every CDR3 protein. The table shows hundreds of thousands of distinct CDR3 sequences, with 30% occurring only once. Sequences were obtained from blood. The receptors were gathered from a girl aged 10 to 17 with multiple sclerosis. Each CDR3 is given with its conserved first and last residue. Each record gives: V gene, D gene, clone size, J gene, CDR3 DNA, CDR3 protein. A D gene is named only where the DNA matches it firmly. A clone size is listed for some rows: how often the clone was seen (once, few, many), or a class if it is expanded.

>TRBV4-2|.|.|TRBJ2-1
TGTGCCAGCAGCCAACTCGGGAGTGCCTCCTACAATGAGCAGTTCTTC
CASSQLGSASYNEQFF
>TRBV19|.|.|TRBJ2-5
TGTGCCAGTAGTTCCCGGGACCGTAACCAAGAGACCCAGTACTTC
CASSSRDRNQETQYF
>TRBV2|TRBD1|few|TRBJ2-3
TGTGCCAGCCTACTCTACAGGACAGGGGCGAGAGGGACGCAGTATTTT
CASLLYRTGARGTQYF
>TRBV12-3/TRBV12-4|TRBD1|.|TRBJ2-7
TGTGCCAGCAGTTTGAGAGACAGGGGGCTCTACGAGCAGTACTTC
CASSLRDRGLYEQYF
>TRBV20-1|.|few|TRBJ2-5
TGCAGTGGATCGAAAACAGGTTGGGGGGAGACCCAGTACTTC
CSGSKTGWGETQYF
>TRBV20-1|TRBD2|.|TRBJ2-5
TGCAGTGCGACCGGACTAGCGGGAGGGATAACGGTGCGGACCCAGTACTTC
CSATGLAGGITVRTQYF
>TRBV5-1|.|few|TRBJ1-6
TGCGCCAGCAGCTTGCGGAGTATCTATAATTCACCCCTCCACTTT
CASSLRSIYNSPLHF
>TRBV6-2/TRBV6-3|.|many|TRBJ2-7
TGTGCCAGCACTCCCAGGGGTGCTTCCTACGAGCAGTACTTC
CASTPRGASYEQYF
>TRBV5-1|.|.|TRBJ2-7
TGCGCCAGCAGCTTGGGTGCGGCACCCCTCGAGCAGTACTTC
CASSLGAAPLEQYF
>TRBV7-2|.|many|TRBJ2-4
TGTGCCAGCAGCTTAGCGGCCTCACCGACTCGCCCCTGGTACTTC
CASSLAASPTRPWYF
>TRBV9|.|many|TRBJ2-7
TGTGCCAGCAGCATGCGCGGTGGCTACGAGCAGTACTTC
CASSMRGGYEQYF
>TRBV29-1|.|few|TRBJ1-4
TGCAGCGTTGGGGAGGGAAGTAATGAAAAACTGTTTTTT
CSVGEGSNEKLFF
>TRBV20-1|.|.|TRBJ1-2
TGCAGTGCTAGAGATTCCCGCTCTATCCAGGGGAGAAATGGCTACACCTTC
CSARDSRSIQGRNGYTF
>TRBV20-1|.|few|TRBJ2-7
TGCAGTGCTAGGGCCCGGAGGGTAATCACCTACGAGCAGTACTTC
CSARARRVITYEQYF
>TRBV6-1|.|few|TRBJ2-5
TGTGCCAGCAGTGAACAGCGATCCACGCCGGTGACCCAGTACTTC
CASSEQRSTPVTQYF
>TRBV20-1|TRBD2|.|TRBJ2-2
TGCAGTGCTGCCCGGGTTAGCGGGGACCTGTTTTGGGGGGAGCTGTTTTTT
CSAARVSGDLFWGELFF
>TRBV5-1|TRBD1|few|TRBJ1-1
TGCGCCAGCAGCTTGGGGTCGGGACAGGGGACTGAAGCTTTCTTT
CASSLGSGQGTEAFF
>TRBV2|TRBD1|few|TRBJ2-7
TGTGCCAGCAGGAGACAGGGCGGGCACGAGCAGTACTTC
CASRRQGGHEQYF
>TRBV20-1|.|few|TRBJ2-1
TGCAGTGCTAGAGATTGGGACGGAGTGAATGAGCAGTTCTTC
CSARDWDGVNEQFF
>TRBV20-1|.|few|TRBJ2-5
TGCAGTGCTAGAGGACTAGGCTTTGAGCAGTACTTC
CSARGLGFEQYF
>TRBV4-1|TRBD1|few|TRBJ1-3
TGCGCCAGCAGCCCCCTGGGGACAGGGCACTCTGGAAACACCATATATTTT
CASSPLGTGHSGNTIYF
>TRBV5-1|TRBD1|.|TRBJ1-5
TGCGCCAGCAGCTTGGCCGGGACAGGCGACCAGCCCCAGCATTTT
CASSLAGTGDQPQHF
>TRBV7-2|.|many|TRBJ2-7
TGTGCCAGCAGCTCCACTCCTCCGGAGCTTTCCTACGAGCAGTACTTC
CASSSTPPELSYEQYF
>TRBV14|TRBD2|few|TRBJ2-1
TGTGCCAGCAGCCCCGGACTAGCGGGTGGGATGGACAATGAGCAGTTCTTC
CASSPGLAGGMDNEQFF
>TRBV28|.|.|TRBJ1-1
TGTGCCGGTAGCACGGGGGCGATTGGGGTGAACACTGAAGCTTTCTTT
CAGSTGAIGVNTEAFF
>TRBV20-1|.|.|TRBJ2-7
TGCAGTGCTAGAGAGTTGCGAGCGGTCTACGAGCAGTACTTC
CSARELRAVYEQYF
>TRBV20-1|TRBD1|.|TRBJ2-1
TGCAGTGCTAGACCGACAGGGGTCCATGAGCAGTTCTTC
CSARPTGVHEQFF
>TRBV6-2/TRBV6-3|.|.|TRBJ2-3
TGTGCCAGCAGATCCACCCCGGGTGATACGCAGTATTTT
CASRSTPGDTQYF
>TRBV10-3|.|.|TRBJ2-7
TGTGCCATCAGTGAGGGCGCCCGGGACTCCTACGAGCAGTACTTC
CAISEGARDSYEQYF
>TRBV20-1|.|.|TRBJ1-2
TGCAGTGCTAGAGATCACCGGACAGTGGAGCGGGGCTACACCTTC
CSARDHRTVERGYTF